The T cell receptor beta chain under discussion was sequenced for a study of beta chain features in type 1 diabetes (dated by TCRdb to the late 2010s). About the full investigation: Mean age, gender distribution, total cell number and subset yield were not different between patients and healthy donors. Across all samples, approximately 98,000,000 sorted cells were examined, and cell number per subset correlated strongly with RNA yield. In the study, recently diagnosed type 1 diabetes patients and matched healthy donors were compared on the TCRB repertoires of their sorted circulating CD4+ T cell subsets. Regulatory and stem cell-like memory subsets were isolated from only 8 patients and about eight healthy donors, whereas naive and central memory subsets came from all 28 donors.

The entire isolated RNA was reverse transcribed using the High Capacity cDNA Reverse Transcription Kit, and thus expressed TCRB transcripts were sequenced. Naive, central memory and regulatory T cell samples underwent deep immunoSEQ sequencing, averaging around 3.6 million total reads per sample. After sorted cells were lysed in RLT buffer, RNA was extracted with DNase-treated RNeasy Micro or Mini kits, with the choice depending on cell number. Each cell subset was processed separately to prevent cross-contamination, with patient and healthy donor samples processed together. Using the immunoSEQ multiplex PCR, TCRB sequences were amplified from cDNA into 87-bp fragments spanning the CDR3 region. The amplicons were sequenced using the Illumina HiSeq platform. The published analysis was carried out like this. PCR bias was computationally corrected using synthetic template baselines, reads within Hamming distance 2 were collapsed, and singletons that could not be merged were discarded. Reads were aligned against IMGT so that V, D and J genes, CDR3 length and insertions or deletions at six rearrangement sites could be assigned. Within each subset, clonotype counts were normalized to sorted cell number, after which true diversity and Gini coefficients were computed with the tcR R package. The overlap coefficient, calculated on TCRB nucleotide sequences, was used to quantify repertoire sharing. As a proxy for the pre-selection repertoire, out-of-frame TCRB sequences from naive cells were analyzed. TCRdb re-hosts the immuneACCESS table, in-frame sequences only. Its copies lack some clones; in the studies checked, an unresolved V gene accounts for under half of them, and the cause for the rest is not known. That table supplies the V and J calls and clone size; D and trimming were determined from the DNA. The sample has 350,000 or so clones on record, 15% to 20% of them singletons. The top ten constitute around 0.044% of the sample.

Counted from cysteine to phenylalanine, this CDR3 has 16 amino acids. Only the CDR3 part of the read is kept: 48 bases, read in frame from the first base. CDR1 and CDR2 (LNHDA, SQIVND) derive from the germline V gene (reference sequence). Relative to germline, V is missing 5 bases and J is missing 3 bases, with 12 bases of the junction outside any gene match. On the study overall, not on this receptor specifically: Sequencing cDNA rather than genomic DNA could over-represent highly expressing activated cells, although activation and CD3 levels did not differ between groups. Naive, central memory and regulatory TCRB repertoires appeared more similar among patients than among healthy donors. PCR might favor shorter templates, but patient and control samples were amplified and corrected together, so any skew would affect both groups equally. At VDJ recombination sites, type 1 diabetes patients had fewer insertions and more deleted nucleotides, which implies abnormalities in thymic rearrangement. A moderate but significant shortening of TCRB CDR3 length was observed in type 1 diabetes patients in all four CD4+ subsets. Only small numbers of individuals were included in the HLA sub-analyses, which left unresolved whether HLA type had any influence on TCRB rearrangement.

From each donor, a single peripheral blood sample of 90 to 150 mL on average was drawn into heparinised tubes. A BD FACSAria II was used to sort naive, central memory, regulatory and stem cell-like memory CD4+ T cells with a panel that included CD45RO, CCR7, CD25, CD127, CD95 and CD27. A purity above 95% was achieved for all sorted populations. PBMCs were isolated right away by Lymphoprep density gradient centrifugation and were stained directly, without culture. So that batch effects would be minimized, each experiment stained and sorted samples in pairs, pairing one healthy donor with one patient. This clone appeared a few times. This clone's antigen is unknown. The record has no base qualities; no much larger clone is one base away.

The sequencing input was naive CD4+ T cells from blood. The sample's cell subset or site label is to be understood as: true naive CD4+ T cells. The chain is assembled from TRBV19 and TRBJ1-1, with 7 central nucleotides matching TRBD1. This TCR came from a woman under 30 in good health. The CDR3 region has the sequence CASSPGTVIFHTEAFF. The DNA reads as follows: TGTGCCAGTAGTCCGGGGACAGTAATTTTTCACACTGAAGCTTTCTTT.